The clone carrying this T cell receptor (beta chain) was counted only a few times. V lost 5 bases to trimming and J lost 0 bases, with 19 bases between them. This CDR3 is 17 amino acids long. Germline V lookup: CDR1 SGHTA, CDR2 FQGNSA. The data were produced by immunoSEQ multiplex PCR, yet TCRdb's version contains in-frame clones alone and is incomplete. The table shows about 250,000 clones, with about four fifths occurring only once. The sample comes from a study of blood T cell repertoires in COVID-19. Study-wide context: Both acute and convalescent COVID-19 samples were obtained from the United States, Italy and Spain.

This receptor was obtained from a man aged 45-65 years with active or convalescent COVID-19. The genes are TRBV7-2 and TRBJ1-2; maybe TRBD1 (6 bases). Material: peripheral blood. This CDR3 is CASSNRGGPGANYGYTF. The CDR3 DNA is TGTGCCAGCAGCAATCGGGGGGGCCCTGGGGCTAACTATGGCTACACCTTC.